This section outlines one TCR beta chain sequence together with its context. Its matching antigen is unknown. This CDR3 is built from 12 residues. V was pared by 5 bases and J by 10 bases, with 9 bases between. Germline loops: CDR1 SGHVS, CDR2 FQNEAQ. The data originate from a study of early T cells in non-severe SARS-CoV-2 infection. About the research overall: Chains stayed unpaired after sequencing of bulk RNA from unsorted whole blood. General study findings and limits: The VDJdb matching leaned toward anti-spike CD8 responses and overlooked private and CD4 specificities.

The protocol attached unique molecular identifiers to individual cDNA molecules. MiXCR, applied by TCRdb to the 5' RACE reads, yields one record per CDR3 protein. This table has roughly 33,000 distinct CDR3 sequences, 5% to 6% appearing once. The clonotype originates from an adult who was a healthcare worker with PCR-confirmed SARS-CoV-2 infection or an uninfected control (not recorded which). The material sequenced was whole blood. The rearrangement joins TRBV7-8 to TRBJ1-6; the D is unclear. In DNA, the CDR3 is TGTGCCAGCAGCACCATCAACTCACCCCTCCACTTT. Translation: CASSTINSPLHF.